Listed below are T cell receptor beta chains from one sample, sequenced in a study of shared clonotypes between healthy human individuals. The protocol was immunoSEQ multiplex PCR, while the TCRdb copy is restricted to in-frame clones and leaves out a portion. The repertoire holds over 750,000 clones, with 96% as singletons. The source material was naive CD8+ T cells sorted from blood. The receptors come from a man in his thirties or forties in good health. The CDR3 runs from the conserved cysteine through the conserved F or W. The order of the fields is V gene, D gene, J gene, clone size, CDR3 protein, CDR3 DNA. D genes are given only for firm matches. Rows give clone size only sometimes, using once, few, many, or a class for an expanded clone.

TRBV27	TRBD1	TRBJ2-1	-	CASSPLKTGSLYNEQFF	TGTGCCAGCAGTCCCCTGAAGACAGGGAGTCTCTACAATGAGCAGTTCTTC
TRBV7-9	-	TRBJ1-1	-	CASSLGGANTEAFF	TGTGCCAGCAGCTTAGGGGGCGCCAACACTGAAGCTTTCTTT
TRBV6-5	-	TRBJ2-1	-	CAPGAGGGDEQFF	TGTGCCCCCGGGGCAGGCGGTGGGGATGAGCAGTTCTTC
TRBV6-6	-	TRBJ1-4	once	CASSPERGRVFF	TGTGCCAGCAGCCCTGAGCGGGGGAGGGTGTTTTTT
TRBV15	TRBD1	TRBJ1-2	once	CATSRTDRGHLHGYTF	TGTGCCACCAGCAGGACGGACAGGGGGCATCTTCATGGCTACACCTTC
TRBV4-1	-	TRBJ1-5	-	CASSQDSGGYHSNQPQHF	TGCGCCAGCAGCCAAGATAGTGGGGGATACCATAGCAATCAGCCCCAGCATTTT
TRBV29-1	TRBD2	TRBJ2-3	-	CSVTREGRGTDTQYF	TGCAGCGTTACACGGGAGGGCAGGGGCACAGATACGCAGTATTTT
TRBV4-2	TRBD2	TRBJ2-3	-	CASSQPGTSGRPDTQYF	TGTGCCAGCAGCCAACCGGGGACTAGCGGGAGGCCAGATACGCAGTATTTT
TRBV7-2	-	TRBJ2-7	-	CASSHDGYEQYF	TGTGCCAGCAGCCACGACGGCTACGAGCAGTACTTC
TRBV28	TRBD1	TRBJ2-7	-	CASSCLLGQAVLDTYEQYF	TGTGCCAGCAGCTGCCTCCTGGGACAGGCCGTCCTTGACACCTACGAGCAGTACTTC
TRBV11-2	-	TRBJ2-5	-	CASSEMKGQETQYF	TGTGCCAGCAGCGAGATGAAGGGGCAAGAGACCCAGTACTTC
TRBV29-1	-	TRBJ2-6	-	CSVEDDSLGANVLTF	TGCAGCGTTGAAGACGACAGTTTGGGAGCCAACGTCCTGACTTTC
TRBV4-1	-	TRBJ2-1	-	CASSQKLNNEQFF	TGCGCCAGCAGCCAAAAATTAAACAATGAGCAGTTCTTC
TRBV28	-	TRBJ1-2	-	CASSFGAGEYGYTF	TGTGCCAGCAGTTTTGGGGCAGGGGAATATGGCTACACCTTC
TRBV18	-	TRBJ1-2	-	CASSLRLDRITYGYTF	TGTGCCAGCTCACTCCGGCTCGACAGAATTACGTATGGCTACACCTTC
TRBV2	-	TRBJ2-1	-	CASSDPQDRYNEQFF	TGTGCCAGCAGTGATCCTCAAGACAGGTACAATGAGCAGTTCTTC
TRBV29-1	-	TRBJ2-1	-	CSVEAIWGHKNNNEQFF	TGCAGCGTTGAAGCCATCTGGGGACATAAGAACAACAATGAGCAGTTCTTC
TRBV19	TRBD2	TRBJ2-7	-	CASSPGLAGPYEQYF	TGTGCCAGTAGCCCCGGACTAGCGGGCCCCTACGAGCAGTACTTC
TRBV11-2	-	TRBJ2-5	-	CASSLGAGLRQETQYF	TGTGCCAGCAGCTTAGGGGCGGGACTGAGACAAGAGACCCAGTACTTC
TRBV5-4	TRBD2	TRBJ2-7	-	CASSLGAGDYEQYF	TGTGCCAGCAGCTTGGGAGCGGGGGACTACGAGCAGTACTTC
TRBV7-2	-	TRBJ2-7	-	CASSPWSLGRGYEQYF	TGTGCCAGCAGCCCATGGAGTCTTGGACGGGGCTACGAGCAGTACTTC
TRBV7-3	TRBD2	TRBJ2-1	-	CASSLTAGDYNEQFF	TGTGCCAGCAGCTTAACAGCGGGGGACTACAATGAGCAGTTCTTC